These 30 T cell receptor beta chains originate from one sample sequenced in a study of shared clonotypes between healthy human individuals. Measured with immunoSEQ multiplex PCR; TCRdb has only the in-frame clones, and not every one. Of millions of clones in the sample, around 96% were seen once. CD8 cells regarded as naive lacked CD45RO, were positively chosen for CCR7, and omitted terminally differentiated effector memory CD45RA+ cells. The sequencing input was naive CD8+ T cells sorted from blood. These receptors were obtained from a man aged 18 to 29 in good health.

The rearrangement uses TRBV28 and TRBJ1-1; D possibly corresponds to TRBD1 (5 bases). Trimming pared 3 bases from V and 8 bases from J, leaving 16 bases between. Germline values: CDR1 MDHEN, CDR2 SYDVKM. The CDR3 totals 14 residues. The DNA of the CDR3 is TGTGCCAGCAGTTTGGGGGGTCTCGGAGACGAAGCTTTCTTT. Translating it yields CASSLGGLGDEAFF. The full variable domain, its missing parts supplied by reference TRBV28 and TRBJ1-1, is DVKVTQSSRYLVKRTGEKVFLECVQDMDHENMFWYRQDPGLGLRLIYFSYDVKMKEKGDIPEGYSVSREKKERFSLILESASTNQTSMYLCASSLGGLGDEAFFGQGTRLTVV.

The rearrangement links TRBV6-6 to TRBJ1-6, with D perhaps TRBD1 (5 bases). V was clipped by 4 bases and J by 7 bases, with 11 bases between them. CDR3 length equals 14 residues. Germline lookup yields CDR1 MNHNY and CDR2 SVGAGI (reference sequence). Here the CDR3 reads CASSWTSGNSPLHF. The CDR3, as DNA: TGTGCCAGCAGTTGGACATCCGGGAATTCACCCCTCCACTTT.

The CDR3 is CASSYSPLMYEQYF. In DNA, the CDR3 is TGTGCCAGCAGTTACTCTCCACTTATGTACGAGCAGTACTTC. V and J are TRBV6-5 and TRBJ2-7; no definite D call. CDR3 size: 14 residues. The germline CDR1 and CDR2 sequences are MNHEY and SVGAGI. Between the trimmed V and J ends, which lost 0 bases and 4 bases, there was a span of 10 bases.

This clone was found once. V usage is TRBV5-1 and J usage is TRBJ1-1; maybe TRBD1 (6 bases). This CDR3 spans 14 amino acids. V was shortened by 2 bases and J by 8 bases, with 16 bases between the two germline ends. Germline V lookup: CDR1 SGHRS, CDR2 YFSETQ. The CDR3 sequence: CASSFRQAQGEAFF. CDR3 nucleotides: TGCGCCAGCAGCTTCCGACAGGCACAGGGAGAAGCTTTCTTT. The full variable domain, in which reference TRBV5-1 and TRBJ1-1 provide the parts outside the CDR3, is KAGVTQTPRYLIKTRGQQVTLSCSPISGHRSVSWYQQTPGQGLQFLFEYFSETQRNKGNFPGRFSGRQFSNSRSEMNVSTLELGDSALYLCASSFRQAQGEAFFGQGTRLTVV.

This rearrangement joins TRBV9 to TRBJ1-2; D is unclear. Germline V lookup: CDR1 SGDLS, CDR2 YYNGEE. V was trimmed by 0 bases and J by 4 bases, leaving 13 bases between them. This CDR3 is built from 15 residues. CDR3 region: CASSVGQTKVYGYTF. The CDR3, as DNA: TGTGCCAGCAGCGTAGGGCAGACTAAAGTCTATGGCTACACCTTC. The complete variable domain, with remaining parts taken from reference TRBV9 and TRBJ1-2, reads DSGVTQTPKHLITATGQRVTLRCSPRSGDLSVYWYQQSLDQGLQFLIQYYNGEERAKGNILERFSAQQFPDLHSELNLSSLELGDSALYFCASSVGQTKVYGYTFGSGTRLTVV.

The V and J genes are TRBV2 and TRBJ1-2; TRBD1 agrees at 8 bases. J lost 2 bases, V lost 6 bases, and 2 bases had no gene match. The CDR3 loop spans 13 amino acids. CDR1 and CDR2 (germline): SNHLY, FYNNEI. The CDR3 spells CASRRQGNYGYTF. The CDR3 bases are TGTGCCAGCAGACGACAGGGGAACTATGGCTACACCTTC.

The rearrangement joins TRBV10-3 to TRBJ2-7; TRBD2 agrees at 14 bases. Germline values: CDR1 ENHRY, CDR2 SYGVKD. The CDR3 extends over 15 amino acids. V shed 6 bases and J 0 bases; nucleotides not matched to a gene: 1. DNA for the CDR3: TGTGCCATCAGCGGGACTAGCGGGAGCTCCTACGAGCAGTACTTC. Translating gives CAISGTSGSSYEQYF.

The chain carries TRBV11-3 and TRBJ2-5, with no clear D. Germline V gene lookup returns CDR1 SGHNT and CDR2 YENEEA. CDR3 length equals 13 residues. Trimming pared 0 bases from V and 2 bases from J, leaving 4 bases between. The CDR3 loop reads CASSLEQQETQYF. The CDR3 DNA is TGTGCCAGCAGCTTAGAGCAGCAAGAGACCCAGTACTTC. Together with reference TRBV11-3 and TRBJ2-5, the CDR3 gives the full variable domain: EAGVVQSPRYKIIEKKQPVAFWCNPISGHNTLYWYLQNLGQGPELLIRYENEEAVDDSQLPKDRFSAERLKGVDSTLKIQPAELGDSAVYLCASSLEQQETQYFGPGTRLLVL.

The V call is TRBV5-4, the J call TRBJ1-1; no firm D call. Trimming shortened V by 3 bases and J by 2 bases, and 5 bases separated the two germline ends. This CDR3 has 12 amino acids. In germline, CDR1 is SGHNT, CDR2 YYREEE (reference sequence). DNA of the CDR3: TGTGCCAGCAGCTATGCAAACACTGAAGCTTTCTTT. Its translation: CASSYANTEAFF.

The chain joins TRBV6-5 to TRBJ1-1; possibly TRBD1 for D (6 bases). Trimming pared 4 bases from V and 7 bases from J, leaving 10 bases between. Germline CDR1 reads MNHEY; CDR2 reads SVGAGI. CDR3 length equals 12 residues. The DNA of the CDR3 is TGTGCCAGCAGTTCCGGGACAAATGAAGCTTTCTTT. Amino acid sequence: CASSSGTNEAFF.

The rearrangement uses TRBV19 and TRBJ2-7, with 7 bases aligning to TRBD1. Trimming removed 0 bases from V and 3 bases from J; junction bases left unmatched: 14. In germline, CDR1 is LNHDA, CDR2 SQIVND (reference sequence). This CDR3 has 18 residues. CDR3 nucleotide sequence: TGTGCCAGTAGTATAGATTTGGCTCTTGAGACAGGGTACTACGAGCAGTACTTC. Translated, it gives CASSIDLALETGYYEQYF.

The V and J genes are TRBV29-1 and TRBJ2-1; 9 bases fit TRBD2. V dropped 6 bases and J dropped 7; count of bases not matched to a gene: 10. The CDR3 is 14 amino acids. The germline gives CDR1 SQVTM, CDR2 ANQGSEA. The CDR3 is CSVRLAGGGNEQFF. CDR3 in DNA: TGCAGCGTACGACTTGCGGGAGGGGGTAATGAGCAGTTCTTC.

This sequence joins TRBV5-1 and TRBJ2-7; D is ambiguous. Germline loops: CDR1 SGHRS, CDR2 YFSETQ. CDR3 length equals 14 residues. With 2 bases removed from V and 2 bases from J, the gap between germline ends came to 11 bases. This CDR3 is CASSLGKNAYEQYF. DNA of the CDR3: TGCGCCAGCAGCTTAGGCAAGAACGCCTACGAGCAGTACTTC.

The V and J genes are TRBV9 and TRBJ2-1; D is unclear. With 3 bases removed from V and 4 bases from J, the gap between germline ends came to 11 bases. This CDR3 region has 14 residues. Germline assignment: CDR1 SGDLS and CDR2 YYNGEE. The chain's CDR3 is CASSEWTEYNEQFF. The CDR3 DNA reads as TGTGCCAGCAGCGAGTGGACCGAGTACAATGAGCAGTTCTTC.

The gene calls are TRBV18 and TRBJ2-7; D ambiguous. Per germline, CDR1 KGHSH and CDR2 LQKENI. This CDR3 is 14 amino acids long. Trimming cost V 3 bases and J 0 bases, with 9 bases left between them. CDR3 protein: CASSPTTASYEQYF. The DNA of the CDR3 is TGTGCCAGCTCACCGACAACAGCCTCCTACGAGCAGTACTTC.

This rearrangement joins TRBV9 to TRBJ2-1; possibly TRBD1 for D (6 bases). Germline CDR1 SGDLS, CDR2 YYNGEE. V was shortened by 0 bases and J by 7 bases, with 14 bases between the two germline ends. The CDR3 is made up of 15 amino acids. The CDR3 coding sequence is TGTGCCAGCAGCGTAGGTGGGGGCGCGACGAATGAGCAGTTCTTC. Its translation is CASSVGGGATNEQFF.

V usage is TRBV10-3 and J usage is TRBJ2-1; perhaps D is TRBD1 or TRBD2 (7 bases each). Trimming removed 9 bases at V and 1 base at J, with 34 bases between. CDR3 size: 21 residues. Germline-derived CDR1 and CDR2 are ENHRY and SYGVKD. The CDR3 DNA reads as TGTGCCATAAACAACCAGGGGGGGGAGGACCCTTACTTTATGTCCTACAATGAGCAGTTCTTC. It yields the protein CAINNQGGEDPYFMSYNEQFF.

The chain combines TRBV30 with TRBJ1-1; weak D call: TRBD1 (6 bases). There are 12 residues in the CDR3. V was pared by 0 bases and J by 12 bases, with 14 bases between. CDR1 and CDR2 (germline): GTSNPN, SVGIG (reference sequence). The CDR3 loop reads CAWSVGGPESFF. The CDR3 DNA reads TGTGCCTGGAGTGTTGGGGGGCCCGAATCTTTCTTT.

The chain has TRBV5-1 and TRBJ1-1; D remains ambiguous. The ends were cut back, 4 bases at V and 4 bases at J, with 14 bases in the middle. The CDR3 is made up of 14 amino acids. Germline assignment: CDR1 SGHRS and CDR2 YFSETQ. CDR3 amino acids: CASSGIRESTEAFF. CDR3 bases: TGCGCCAGCAGCGGGATAAGGGAGAGCACTGAAGCTTTCTTT.

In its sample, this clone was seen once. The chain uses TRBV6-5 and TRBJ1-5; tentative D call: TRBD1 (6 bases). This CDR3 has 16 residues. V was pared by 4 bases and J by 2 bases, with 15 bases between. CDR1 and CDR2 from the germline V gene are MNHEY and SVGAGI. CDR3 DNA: TGTGCCAGCAGTTCCCGGGTGGGGGGCGGCAATCAGCCCCAGCATTTT. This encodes CASSSRVGGGNQPQHF.

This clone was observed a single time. DNA of the CDR3: TGTGCCAGCACCGAGGCGTGGGGGGAGACCCAGTACTTC. It yields the protein CASTEAWGETQYF. The J gene is TRBJ2-5, the V gene TRBV7-8; the D call may be TRBD1 or TRBD2 (5 bases each). Trimming took off 7 bases at V and 5 bases at J, with 14 bases between the two ends. This CDR3 has 13 residues. Germline CDR1 and CDR2: SGHVS and FQNEAQ.

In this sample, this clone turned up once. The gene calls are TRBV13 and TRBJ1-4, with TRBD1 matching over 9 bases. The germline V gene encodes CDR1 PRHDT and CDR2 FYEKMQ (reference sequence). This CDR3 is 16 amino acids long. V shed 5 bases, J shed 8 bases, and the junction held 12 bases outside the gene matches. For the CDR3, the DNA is TGTGCCAGCAGCCCCGCCCGGACAGGGGAGGGCGAAAAACTGTTTTTT. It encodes CASSPARTGEGEKLFF.

As DNA, the CDR3 is TGTGCCAGCAGCCCCTCAGGGGTAGGGGACACTGAAGCTTTCTTT. Its protein is CASSPSGVGDTEAFF. V and J are TRBV5-6 and TRBJ1-1; D perhaps matches TRBD1 (6 bases). The CDR3 is made up of 15 amino acids. Trimming pared 4 bases from V and 3 bases from J, leaving 16 bases between. CDR1 SGHDT and CDR2 YYEEEE come from the germline V gene.

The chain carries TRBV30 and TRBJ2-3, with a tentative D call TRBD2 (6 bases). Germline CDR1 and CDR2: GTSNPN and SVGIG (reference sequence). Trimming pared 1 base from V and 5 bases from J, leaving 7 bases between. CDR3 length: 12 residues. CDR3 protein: CAWSASEDTQYF. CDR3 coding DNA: TGTGCCTGGAGTGCTAGCGAAGATACGCAGTATTTT.

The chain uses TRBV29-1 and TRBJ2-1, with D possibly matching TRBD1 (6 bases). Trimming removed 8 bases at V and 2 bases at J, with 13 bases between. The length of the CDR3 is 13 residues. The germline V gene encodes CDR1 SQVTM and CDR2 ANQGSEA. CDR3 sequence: CSLNREPYNEQFF. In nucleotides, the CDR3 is TGCAGCCTTAACAGGGAACCCTACAATGAGCAGTTCTTC.

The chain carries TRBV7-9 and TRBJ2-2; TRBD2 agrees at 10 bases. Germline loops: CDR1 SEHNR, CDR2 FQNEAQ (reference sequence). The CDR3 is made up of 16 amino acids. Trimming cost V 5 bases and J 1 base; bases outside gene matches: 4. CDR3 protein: CASSDWTSGNTGELFF. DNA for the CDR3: TGTGCCAGCAGCGATTGGACTAGCGGGAACACCGGGGAGCTGTTTTTT.

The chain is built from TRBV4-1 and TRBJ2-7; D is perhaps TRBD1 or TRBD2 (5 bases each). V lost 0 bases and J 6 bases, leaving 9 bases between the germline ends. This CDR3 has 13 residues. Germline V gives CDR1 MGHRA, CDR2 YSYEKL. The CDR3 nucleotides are TGCGCCAGCAGCCAAGAAACGAGGGGCGAGCAGTACTTC. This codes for CASSQETRGEQYF.

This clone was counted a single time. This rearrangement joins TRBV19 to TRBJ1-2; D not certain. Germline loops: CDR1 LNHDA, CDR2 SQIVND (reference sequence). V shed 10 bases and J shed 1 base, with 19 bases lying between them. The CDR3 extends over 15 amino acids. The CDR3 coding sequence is TGTGCCACCCGAGGCTTAAGGCGGGGTAACTATGGCTACACCTTC. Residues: CATRGLRRGNYGYTF.

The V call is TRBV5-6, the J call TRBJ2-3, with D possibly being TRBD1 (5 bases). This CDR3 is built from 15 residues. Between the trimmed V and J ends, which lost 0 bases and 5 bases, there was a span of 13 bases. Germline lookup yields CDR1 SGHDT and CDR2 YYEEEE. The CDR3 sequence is CASSLDQGGIDTQYF. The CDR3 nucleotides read TGTGCCAGCAGCTTGGACCAGGGTGGTATAGATACGCAGTATTTT.

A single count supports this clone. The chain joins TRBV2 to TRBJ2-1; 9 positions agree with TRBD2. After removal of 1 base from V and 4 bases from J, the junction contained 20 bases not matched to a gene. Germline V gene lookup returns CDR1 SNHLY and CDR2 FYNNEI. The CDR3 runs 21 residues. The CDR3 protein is CASSEVVSGRGRAGRYNEQFF. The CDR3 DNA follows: TGTGCCAGCAGTGAAGTAGTCTCGGGTCGCGGGAGGGCCGGAAGATACAATGAGCAGTTCTTC.